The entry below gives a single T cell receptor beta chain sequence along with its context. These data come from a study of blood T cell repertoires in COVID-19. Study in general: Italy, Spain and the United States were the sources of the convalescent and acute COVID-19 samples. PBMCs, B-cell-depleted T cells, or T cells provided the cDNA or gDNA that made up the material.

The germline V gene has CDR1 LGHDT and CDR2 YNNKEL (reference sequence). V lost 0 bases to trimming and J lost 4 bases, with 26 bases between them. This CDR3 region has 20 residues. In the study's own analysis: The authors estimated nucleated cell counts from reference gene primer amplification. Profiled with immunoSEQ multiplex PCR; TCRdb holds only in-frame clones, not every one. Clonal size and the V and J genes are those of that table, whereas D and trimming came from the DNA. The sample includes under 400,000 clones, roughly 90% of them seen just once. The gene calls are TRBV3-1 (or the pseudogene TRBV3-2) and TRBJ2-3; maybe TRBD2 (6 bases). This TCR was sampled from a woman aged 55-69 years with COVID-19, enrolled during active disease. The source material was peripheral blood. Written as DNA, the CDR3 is TGTGCCAGCAGCCAAGACCCTCCTCTCGCCGGGGGTATAGGAGCAGATACGCAGTATTTT. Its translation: CASSQDPPLAGGIGADTQYF.